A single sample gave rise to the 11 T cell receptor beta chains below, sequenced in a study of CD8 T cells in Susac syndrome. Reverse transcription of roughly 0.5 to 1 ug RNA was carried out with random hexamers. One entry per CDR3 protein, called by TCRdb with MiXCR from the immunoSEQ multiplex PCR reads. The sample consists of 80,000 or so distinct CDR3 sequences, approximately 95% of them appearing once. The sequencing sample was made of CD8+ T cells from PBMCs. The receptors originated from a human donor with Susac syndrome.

The CDR3 protein is CASSPGRGHNEQFF. In DNA, the CDR3 is TGTGCCAGCAGCCCGGGAAGGGGTCACAATGAGCAGTTCTTC. The gene calls are TRBV7-6 and TRBJ2-1, with D perhaps TRBD1 or TRBD2 (5 bases each). Germline assignment: CDR1 SGHVS and CDR2 FNYEAQ. Trimming removed 5 bases from V and 5 bases from J, with 13 bases in between. CDR3 length equals 14 residues.

The CDR3 loop is CATSDSDRTDTQYF. CDR3 coding DNA: TGTGCCACCAGTGACTCCGATCGCACAGATACGCAGTATTTT. The rearrangement uses TRBV24-1 and TRBJ2-3; the D is unclear. Trimming took off 4 bases at V and 1 base at J, with 8 bases between the two ends. The CDR3 length is 14 residues. The germline V gene has CDR1 KGHDR and CDR2 SFDVKD.

The DNA for the CDR3 is TGCAGCGTTGAAGATCTCCGAGACTACGAGCAGTACTTC. Translating gives CSVEDLRDYEQYF. The gene calls are TRBV29-1 and TRBJ2-7; D unresolved. Germline-derived CDR1 and CDR2 are SQVTM and ANQGSEA. V was clipped by 0 bases and J by 3 bases, with 9 bases between them. The CDR3 is 13 amino acids.

In DNA form, the CDR3 reads TGTGCCAGCAGCCAAGAACCGCCTACTAGCGGGGGGGCGGCAGATACGCAGTATTTT. Translated: CASSQEPPTSGGAADTQYF. The chain employs TRBV3-1 and TRBJ2-3, with 13 bases identical to TRBD2. CDR3 length: 19 residues. After removal of 0 bases from V and 4 bases from J, the junction contained 10 bases not matched to a gene. Per the germline V gene, CDR1 is LGHDT and CDR2 is YNNKEL (reference sequence).

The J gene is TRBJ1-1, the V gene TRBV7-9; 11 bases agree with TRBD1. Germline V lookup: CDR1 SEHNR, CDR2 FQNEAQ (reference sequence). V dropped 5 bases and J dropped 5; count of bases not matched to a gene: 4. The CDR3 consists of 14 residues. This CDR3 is CASSIGTGGTEAFF. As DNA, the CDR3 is TGTGCCAGCAGCATCGGGACAGGGGGGACTGAAGCTTTCTTT.

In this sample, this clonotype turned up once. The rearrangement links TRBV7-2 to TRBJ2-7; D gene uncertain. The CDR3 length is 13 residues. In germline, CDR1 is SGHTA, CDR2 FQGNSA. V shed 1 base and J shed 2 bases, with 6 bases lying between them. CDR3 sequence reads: CASSLDGTYEQYF. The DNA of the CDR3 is TGTGCCAGCAGCTTAGATGGTACCTACGAGCAGTACTTC.

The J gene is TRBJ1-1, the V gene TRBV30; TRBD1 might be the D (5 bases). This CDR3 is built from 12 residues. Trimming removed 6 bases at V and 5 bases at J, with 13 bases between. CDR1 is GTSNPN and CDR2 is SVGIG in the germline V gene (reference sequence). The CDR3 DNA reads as TGTGCCTGCCTTGGTGAGGGGACTGAAGCTTTCTTT. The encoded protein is CACLGEGTEAFF.

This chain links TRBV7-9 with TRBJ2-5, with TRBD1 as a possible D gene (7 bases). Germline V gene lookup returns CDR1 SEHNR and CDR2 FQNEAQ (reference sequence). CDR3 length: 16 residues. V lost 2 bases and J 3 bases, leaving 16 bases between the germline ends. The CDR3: CASSLIPPGGKETQYF. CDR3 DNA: TGTGCCAGCAGCTTAATTCCCCCAGGGGGGAAAGAGACCCAGTACTTC.

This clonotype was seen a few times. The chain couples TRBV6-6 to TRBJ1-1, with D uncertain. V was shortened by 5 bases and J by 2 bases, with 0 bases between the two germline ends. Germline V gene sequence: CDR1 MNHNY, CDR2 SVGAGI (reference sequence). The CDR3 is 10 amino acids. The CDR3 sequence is CASSNTEAFF. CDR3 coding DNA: TGTGCCAGCAGTAACACTGAAGCTTTCTTT.

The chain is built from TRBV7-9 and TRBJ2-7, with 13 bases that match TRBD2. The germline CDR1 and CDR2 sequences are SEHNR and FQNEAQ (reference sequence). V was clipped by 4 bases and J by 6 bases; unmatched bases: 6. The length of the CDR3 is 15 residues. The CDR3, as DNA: TGTGCCAGCAGCTCTAGACTAGCGGGGGGCTTCGAGCAGTACTTC. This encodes CASSSRLAGGFEQYF.

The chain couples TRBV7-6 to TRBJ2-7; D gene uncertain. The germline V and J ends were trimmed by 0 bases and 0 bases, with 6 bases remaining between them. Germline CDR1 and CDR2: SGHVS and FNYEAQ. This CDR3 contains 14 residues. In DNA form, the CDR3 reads TGTGCCAGCAGCTTAGCACCGTTCTCCTACGAGCAGTACTTC. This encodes CASSLAPFSYEQYF.